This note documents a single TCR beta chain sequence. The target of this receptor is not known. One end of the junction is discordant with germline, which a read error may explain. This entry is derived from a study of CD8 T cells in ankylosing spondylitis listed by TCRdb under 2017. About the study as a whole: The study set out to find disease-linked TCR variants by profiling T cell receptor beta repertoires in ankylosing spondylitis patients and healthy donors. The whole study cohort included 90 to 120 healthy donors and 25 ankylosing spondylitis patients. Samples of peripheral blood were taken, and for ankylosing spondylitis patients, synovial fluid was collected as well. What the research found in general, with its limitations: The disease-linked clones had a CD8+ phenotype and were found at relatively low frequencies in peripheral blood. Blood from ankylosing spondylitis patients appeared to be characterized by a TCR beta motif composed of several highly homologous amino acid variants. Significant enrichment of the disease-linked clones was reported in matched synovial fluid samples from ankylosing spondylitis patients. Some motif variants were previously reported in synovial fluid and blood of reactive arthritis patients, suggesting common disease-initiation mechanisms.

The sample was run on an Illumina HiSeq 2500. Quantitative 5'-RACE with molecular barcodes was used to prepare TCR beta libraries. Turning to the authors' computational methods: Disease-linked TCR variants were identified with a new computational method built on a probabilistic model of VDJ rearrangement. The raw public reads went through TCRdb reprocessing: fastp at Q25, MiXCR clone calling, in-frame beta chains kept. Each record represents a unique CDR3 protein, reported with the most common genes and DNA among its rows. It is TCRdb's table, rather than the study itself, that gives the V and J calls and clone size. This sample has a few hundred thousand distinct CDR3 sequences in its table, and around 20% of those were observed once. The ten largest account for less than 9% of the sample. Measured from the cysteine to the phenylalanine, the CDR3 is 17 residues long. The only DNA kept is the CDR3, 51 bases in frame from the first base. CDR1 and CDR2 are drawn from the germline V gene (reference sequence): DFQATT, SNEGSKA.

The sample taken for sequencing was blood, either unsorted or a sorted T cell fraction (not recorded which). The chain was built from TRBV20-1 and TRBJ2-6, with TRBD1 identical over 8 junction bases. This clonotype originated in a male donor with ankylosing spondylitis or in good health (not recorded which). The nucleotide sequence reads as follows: TGCAGCGCTAGAGGACAGGGTATACGCTCTGGGGCCAACGTCCTGACTTTC. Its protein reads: CSARGQGIRSGANVLTF.